One sample yielded the 14 T cell receptor beta chains listed below, sequenced in a study of T cell repertoires in cytomegalovirus infection (dated by TCRdb to the late 2010s). Sequencing used an Illumina HiSeq 1500. The public reads were reanalyzed by TCRdb: fastp trimming at Q25, MiXCR alignment, in-frame beta chains only. Each record represents a unique CDR3 protein, reported with the most common genes and DNA among its rows. The sample table lists about 180,000 distinct CDR3 sequences, about a sixth of them with a count of one. 20% to 25% of the sample lies in the top ten. Input material: CD8+ T cells from PBMCs. These receptors were obtained from a human donor in good health (CMV status not recorded). Some clones in this sample may be carry-over from other donors' samples.

The rearrangement links TRBV7-2 to TRBJ2-2; TRBD1 aligns across 8 bases. Losses at the gene ends were 3 bases for V and 5 bases for J; bases not matched to a gene: 8. The CDR3 extends over 16 amino acids. Germline loops: CDR1 SGHTA, CDR2 FQGNSA. The CDR3 sequence: CASSFYRDRRTGELFF. CDR3 DNA sequence: TGTGCCAGCAGCTTTTACCGGGACAGGCGGACCGGGGAGCTGTTTTTT.

The chain employs TRBV12-3 or TRBV12-4 and TRBJ2-7; D ambiguous. This CDR3 has 11 residues. V was trimmed by 3 bases and J by 2 bases, leaving 2 bases between them. For the CDR3, the DNA is TGTGCCAGCAGTTTCGCCTACGAGCAGTACTTC. Protein product: CASSFAYEQYF.

The chain carries TRBV12-3 or TRBV12-4 and TRBJ1-3; D gene uncertain. This CDR3 region has 15 residues. With 7 bases removed from V and 0 bases from J, the gap between germline ends came to 13 bases. The CDR3 here is CASISTLTSGNTIYF. CDR3 in DNA: TGTGCCAGCATCTCGACTTTGACCTCTGGAAACACCATATATTTT.

This clonotype was observed a few times. J is TRBJ1-1 and V is TRBV7-6, with a weak D call TRBD1 (5 bases). Germline CDR1 SGHVS, CDR2 FNYEAQ. V was trimmed by 2 bases and J by 5 bases, leaving 12 bases between them. This CDR3 is 14 amino acids long. The CDR3 nucleotides read TGTGCCAGCAGCTTAAATGCCGCAGGGACTGAAGCTTTCTTT. This codes for CASSLNAAGTEAFF.

This clonotype was picked up a small number of times. The chain has TRBV29-1 and TRBJ1-2; D is ambiguous. Trimming pared 1 base from V and 0 bases from J, leaving 9 bases between. CDR1 is SQVTM, CDR2 ANQGSEA, per germline. This CDR3 has 14 residues. DNA of the CDR3: TGCAGCGTTGAAGGATCCAGTGCTAACTATGGCTACACCTTC. Protein product: CSVEGSSANYGYTF.

The gene calls are TRBV4-1 and TRBJ2-1; TRBD1 matches at 11 bases. V gave up 0 bases and J gave up 9 bases; unmatched junction bases: 1. Germline assignment: CDR1 MGHRA and CDR2 YSYEKL. This CDR3 contains 14 residues. The CDR3 region has the DNA TGCGCCAGCAGCCAAGATGGACAGGGGGCTGAGCAGTTCTTC. Protein sequence: CASSQDGQGAEQFF.

A few counts support this clonotype. The rearrangement links TRBV30 to TRBJ2-2; D is unclear. The CDR3 totals 11 residues. Germline V gene lookup returns CDR1 GTSNPN and CDR2 SVGIG (reference sequence). Trimming shortened V by 2 bases and J by 6 bases, and 4 bases separated the two germline ends. The CDR3 region has the DNA TGTGCCTGGAGTAGTGCCGGGGAGCTGTTTTTT. Translating gives CAWSSAGELFF. Full variable domain (remainder filled in from reference TRBV30 and TRBJ2-2): SQTIHQWPATLVQPVGSPLSLECTVEGTSNPNLYWYRQAAGRGLQLLFYSVGIGQISSEVPQNLSASRPQDRQFILSSKKLLLSDSGFYLCAWSSAGELFFGEGSRLTVL.

The genes are TRBV7-9 and TRBJ1-2; D not certain. The CDR3 has 11 residues. V was cut by 4 bases and J by 6 bases, with 6 bases left in between. Per the germline V gene, CDR1 is SEHNR and CDR2 is FQNEAQ (reference sequence). The CDR3 loop reads CASSSRNGYTF. CDR3 coding DNA: TGTGCCAGCAGCTCCCGGAATGGCTACACCTTC.

A few counts support this clonotype. This chain joins TRBV29-1 and TRBJ2-1; perhaps TRBD1 as D (6 bases). Germline V gene lookup returns CDR1 SQVTM and CDR2 ANQGSEA. V dropped 6 bases and J dropped 3 bases, with 18 bases sitting between them. This CDR3 has 15 amino acids. DNA for the CDR3: TGCAGCGTGGCAGGGGTCGGACCTATCTACAATGAGCAGTTCTTC. Its translation is CSVAGVGPIYNEQFF.

This clonotype was counted between two and nine times. The chain has TRBV7-9 and TRBJ2-3; 10 bases are shared with TRBD2. This CDR3 has 17 residues. Germline trimming cut 5 bases from V and 8 bases from J; bases unmatched to any gene: 16. Germline CDR1 is SEHNR and CDR2 is FQNEAQ (reference sequence). The CDR3 protein is CASSPPGWLAGESTQYF. CDR3 nucleotide sequence: TGTGCCAGCAGCCCTCCTGGGTGGCTAGCGGGGGAGTCTACGCAGTATTTT.

The chain employs TRBV6-5 and TRBJ1-2; D gene unclear. V lost 4 bases and J lost 8, with 8 bases in between. Germline-derived CDR1 and CDR2 are MNHEY and SVGAGI. CDR3 length: 11 residues. CDR3 protein: CASSSPEGYTF. For the CDR3, the DNA is TGTGCCAGCAGTTCTCCGGAGGGCTACACCTTC.

The chain links TRBV2 to TRBJ2-7; D is uncertain. Per germline, CDR1 SNHLY and CDR2 FYNNEI. Trimming pared 2 bases from V and 7 bases from J, leaving 9 bases between. The CDR3 extends over 12 amino acids. This CDR3 reads CASSEPGGEQYF. As DNA, the CDR3 is TGTGCCAGCAGTGAACCGGGTGGTGAGCAGTACTTC.

The rearrangement links TRBV29-1 to TRBJ2-4; D is uncertain. V was cut by 7 bases and J by 2 bases, with 18 bases left in between. The CDR3 is made up of 15 amino acids. Germline V CDR1 and CDR2: SQVTM, ANQGSEA. CDR3 residues: CSAIPATATKNIQYF. As DNA, the CDR3 is TGCAGCGCAATTCCAGCTACAGCCACCAAAAACATTCAGTACTTC.

The chain combines TRBV11-2 with TRBJ2-7, with a weak D call TRBD1 (5 bases). Per the germline V gene, CDR1 is SGHAT and CDR2 is FQNNGV. The V end was cut by 1 base, the J end by 9 bases, with 10 bases between. CDR3 size: 12 residues. The CDR3 bases are TGTGCCAGCAGCTTAGGTGGGGCAAGGCAGTACTTC. Translated, it gives CASSLGGARQYF.